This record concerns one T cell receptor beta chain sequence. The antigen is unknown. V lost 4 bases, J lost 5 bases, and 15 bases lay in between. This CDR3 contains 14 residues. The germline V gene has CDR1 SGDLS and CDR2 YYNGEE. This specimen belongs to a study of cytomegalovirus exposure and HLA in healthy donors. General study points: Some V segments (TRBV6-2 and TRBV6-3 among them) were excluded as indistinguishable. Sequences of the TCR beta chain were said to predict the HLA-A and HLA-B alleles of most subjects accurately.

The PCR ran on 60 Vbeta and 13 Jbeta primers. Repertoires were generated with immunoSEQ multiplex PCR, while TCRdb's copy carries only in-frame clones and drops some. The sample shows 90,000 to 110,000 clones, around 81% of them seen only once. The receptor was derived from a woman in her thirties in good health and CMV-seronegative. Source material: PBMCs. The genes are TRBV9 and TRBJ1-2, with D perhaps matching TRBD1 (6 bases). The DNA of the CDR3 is TGTGCCAGCAGCCCCCCAGCAGGGGTATATGGCTACACCTTC. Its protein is CASSPPAGVYGYTF.